This T cell receptor (beta chain) is from a study of T-cell reconstitution after alpha-beta-depleted transplantation in children. Study-level findings and limits: Two months or so post-transplant, alpha-beta T cells reportedly derived from several hundred expanded graft clones.

This CDR3 region has 15 residues. Per the germline V gene, CDR1 is MNHEY and CDR2 is SVGEGT. Unmatched junction bases numbered 13, after V lost 9 bases and J lost 4 bases. This clonotype was recorded at least ten times. Its target is unknown. Using unique molecular identifiers, the investigators prepared the TCRbeta library. TCRdb processed the PCR reads anew with MiXCR; each CDR3 protein has one entry. In the table there are about 830,000 distinct CDR3 sequences, around 17% of which are singletons. The sequence was obtained from a male patient aged 10 to 17 who had a stem cell transplant for acute lymphoblastic leukemia, so the T cells may come from the graft donor. The sequenced sample was PBMCs, mostly from graft donor cells, obtained 360 days after TCRalphabeta/CD19-depleted stem cell transplant. The chain couples TRBV6-2 or TRBV6-3 to TRBJ2-7, with 9 bases that match TRBD2. In DNA, the CDR3 is TGTGCCAGTAAGACCTCGGGACTAGCCTTATACGAGCAGTACTTC. Residues: CASKTSGLALYEQYF.